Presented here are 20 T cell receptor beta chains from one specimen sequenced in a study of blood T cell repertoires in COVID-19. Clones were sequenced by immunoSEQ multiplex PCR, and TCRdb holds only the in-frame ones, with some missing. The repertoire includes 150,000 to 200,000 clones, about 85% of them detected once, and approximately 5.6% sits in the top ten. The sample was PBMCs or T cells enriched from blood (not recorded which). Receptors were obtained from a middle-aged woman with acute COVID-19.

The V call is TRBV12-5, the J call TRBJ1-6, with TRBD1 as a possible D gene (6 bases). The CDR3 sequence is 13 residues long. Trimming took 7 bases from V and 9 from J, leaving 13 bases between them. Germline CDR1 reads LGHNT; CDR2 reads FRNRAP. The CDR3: CASAPTGISPLHF. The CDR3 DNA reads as TGTGCTAGTGCCCCTACAGGGATTTCACCCCTCCACTTT.

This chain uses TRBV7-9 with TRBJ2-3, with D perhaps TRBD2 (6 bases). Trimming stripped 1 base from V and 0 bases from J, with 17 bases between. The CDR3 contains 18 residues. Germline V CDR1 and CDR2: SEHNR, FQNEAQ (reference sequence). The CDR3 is CASSLGVAVDLSTDTQYF. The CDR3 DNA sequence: TGTGCCAGCAGCTTAGGAGTAGCGGTAGACCTCAGCACAGATACGCAGTATTTT. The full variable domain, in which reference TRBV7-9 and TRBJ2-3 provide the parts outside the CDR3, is DTGVSQNPRHKITKRGQNVTFRCDPISEHNRLYWYRQTLGQGPEFLTYFQNEAQLEKSRLLSDRFSAERPKGSFSTLEIQRTEQGDSAMYLCASSLGVAVDLSTDTQYFGPGTRLTVL.

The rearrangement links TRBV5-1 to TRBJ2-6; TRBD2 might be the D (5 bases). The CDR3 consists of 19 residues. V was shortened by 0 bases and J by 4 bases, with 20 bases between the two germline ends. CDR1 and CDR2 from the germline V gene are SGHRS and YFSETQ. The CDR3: CASSLELGIHARGANVLTF. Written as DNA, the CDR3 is TGCGCCAGCAGCTTGGAACTAGGGATACATGCGAGAGGGGCCAACGTCCTGACTTTC.

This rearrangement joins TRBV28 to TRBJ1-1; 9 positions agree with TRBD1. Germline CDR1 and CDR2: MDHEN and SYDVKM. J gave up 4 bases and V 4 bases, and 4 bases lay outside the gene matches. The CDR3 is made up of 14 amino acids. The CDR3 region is CASSSQTGGTEAFF. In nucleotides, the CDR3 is TGTGCCAGCAGTTCACAGACAGGGGGCACTGAAGCTTTCTTT.

The CDR3 loop is CASSRDLETQYF. The CDR3, as DNA: TGTGCCAGCTCGCGAGATCTTGAGACCCAGTACTTC. V is TRBV18 and J is TRBJ2-5; no definite D call. The length of the CDR3 is 12 residues. Germline CDR1 KGHSH, CDR2 LQKENI. V lost 6 bases, J lost 5 bases, and 10 bases lay in between.

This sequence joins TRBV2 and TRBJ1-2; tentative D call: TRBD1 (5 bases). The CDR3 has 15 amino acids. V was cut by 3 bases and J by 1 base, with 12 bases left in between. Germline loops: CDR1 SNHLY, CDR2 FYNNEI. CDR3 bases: TGTGCCAGCAGTGACTTGGGCAGGGTTAACTATGGCTACACCTTC. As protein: CASSDLGRVNYGYTF.

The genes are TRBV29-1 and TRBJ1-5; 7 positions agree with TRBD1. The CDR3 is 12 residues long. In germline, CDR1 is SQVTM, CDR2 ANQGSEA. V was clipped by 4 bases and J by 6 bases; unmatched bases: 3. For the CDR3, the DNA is TGCAGCGTTGGACAGGGAAGTCAGCCCCAGCATTTT. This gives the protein CSVGQGSQPQHF.

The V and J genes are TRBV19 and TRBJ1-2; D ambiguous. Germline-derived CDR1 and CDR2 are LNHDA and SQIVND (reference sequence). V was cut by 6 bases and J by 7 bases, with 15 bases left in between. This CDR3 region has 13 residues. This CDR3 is CASSLAHGSGYTF. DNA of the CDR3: TGTGCCAGTAGCCTCGCCCATGGGAGTGGCTACACCTTC.

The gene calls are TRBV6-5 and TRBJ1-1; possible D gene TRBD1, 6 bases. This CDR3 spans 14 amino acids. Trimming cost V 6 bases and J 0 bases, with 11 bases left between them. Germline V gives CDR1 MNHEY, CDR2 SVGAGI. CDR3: CASSRRGMNTEAFF. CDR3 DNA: TGTGCCAGCAGCCGCAGGGGCATGAACACTGAAGCTTTCTTT.

CDR3 region: CASRGQGTNEKLFF. CDR3 bases: TGTGCCAGTAGGGGACAGGGAACTAATGAAAAACTGTTTTTT. The chain combines TRBV19 with TRBJ1-4; 9 bases map to TRBD1. The CDR3 consists of 14 residues. The junction had 0 bases not matched to a gene; V was cut back by 6 bases and J by 1 base. The germline V gene has CDR1 LNHDA and CDR2 SQIVND (reference sequence).

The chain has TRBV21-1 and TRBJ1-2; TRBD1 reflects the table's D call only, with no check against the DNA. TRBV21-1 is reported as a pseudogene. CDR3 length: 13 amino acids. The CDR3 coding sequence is TGTGCCAGCCGGAGGACAGGAGTATATGGCTACACCTTC. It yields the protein CASRRTGVYGYTF.

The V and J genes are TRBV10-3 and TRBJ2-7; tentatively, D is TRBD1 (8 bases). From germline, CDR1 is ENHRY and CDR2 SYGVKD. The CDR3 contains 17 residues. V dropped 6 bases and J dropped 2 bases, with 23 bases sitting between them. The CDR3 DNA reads TGTGCCATCAGGATGGGACAGGCATCAGGGGGGGCCTACGAGCAGTACTTC. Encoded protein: CAIRMGQASGGAYEQYF.

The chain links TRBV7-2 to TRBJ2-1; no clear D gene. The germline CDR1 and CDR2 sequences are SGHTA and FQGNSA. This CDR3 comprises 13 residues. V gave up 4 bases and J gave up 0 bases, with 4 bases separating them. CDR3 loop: CASSSYSYNEQFF. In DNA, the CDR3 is TGTGCCAGCAGCTCTTACTCCTACAATGAGCAGTTCTTC.

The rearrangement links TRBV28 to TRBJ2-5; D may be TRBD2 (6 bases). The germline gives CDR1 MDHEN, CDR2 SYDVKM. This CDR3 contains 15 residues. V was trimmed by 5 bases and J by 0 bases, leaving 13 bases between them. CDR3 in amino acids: CASSPGTLYQETQYF. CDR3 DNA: TGTGCCAGCAGTCCCGGGACTTTGTACCAAGAGACCCAGTACTTC.

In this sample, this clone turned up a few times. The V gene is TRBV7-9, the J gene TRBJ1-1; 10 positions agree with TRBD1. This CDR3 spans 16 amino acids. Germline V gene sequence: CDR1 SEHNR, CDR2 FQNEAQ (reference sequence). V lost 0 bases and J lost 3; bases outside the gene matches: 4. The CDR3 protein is CASSLATGGEDTEAFF. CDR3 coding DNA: TGTGCCAGCAGCTTAGCGACAGGGGGCGAAGACACTGAAGCTTTCTTT.

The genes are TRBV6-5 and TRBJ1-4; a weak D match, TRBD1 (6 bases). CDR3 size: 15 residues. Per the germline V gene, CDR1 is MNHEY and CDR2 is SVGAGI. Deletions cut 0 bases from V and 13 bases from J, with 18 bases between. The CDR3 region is CASSYSNGPQGRLFF. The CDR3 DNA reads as TGTGCCAGCAGTTACTCGAATGGGCCCCAGGGGAGACTGTTTTTT.

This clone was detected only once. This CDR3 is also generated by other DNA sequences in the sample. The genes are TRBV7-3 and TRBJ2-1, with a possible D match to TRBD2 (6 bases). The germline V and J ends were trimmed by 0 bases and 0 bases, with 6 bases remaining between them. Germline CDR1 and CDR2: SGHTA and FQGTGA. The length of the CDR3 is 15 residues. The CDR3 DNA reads TGTGCCAGCAGCTTAACCGGGGGCTCCTACAATGAGCAGTTCTTC. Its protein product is CASSLTGGSYNEQFF.

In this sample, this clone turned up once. The CDR3 DNA sequence: TGTGCCAGCAGCTGGGGCCCGGGACTAGCGGGAGGTGAGCAGTTCTTC. Its protein is CASSWGPGLAGGEQFF. V is TRBV5-5 and J is TRBJ2-1; 15 nucleotides agree with TRBD2. V dropped 3 bases and J dropped 9; count of bases not matched to a gene: 7. Germline loops: CDR1 SGHKS, CDR2 YYEKEE (reference sequence). The CDR3 spans 16 residues.

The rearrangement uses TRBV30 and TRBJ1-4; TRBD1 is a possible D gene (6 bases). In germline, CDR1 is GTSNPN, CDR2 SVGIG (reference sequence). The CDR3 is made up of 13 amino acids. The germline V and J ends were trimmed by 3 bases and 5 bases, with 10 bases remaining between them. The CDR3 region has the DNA TGTGCCTGGAGCCAGGGGAAAAATGAAAAACTGTTTTTT. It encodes CAWSQGKNEKLFF.

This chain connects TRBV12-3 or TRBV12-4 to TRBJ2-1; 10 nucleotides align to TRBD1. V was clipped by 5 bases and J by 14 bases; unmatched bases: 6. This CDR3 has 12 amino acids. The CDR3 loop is CASSRQGAGEFF. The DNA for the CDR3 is TGTGCCAGCAGTCGACAGGGGGCGGGAGAGTTCTTC.